Below, one TCR beta chain is given with its context. This entry belongs to a study of blood T cell repertoires in COVID-19. The CDR3 is 15 residues long. Germline values: CDR1 ENHRY, CDR2 SYGVKD. With 0 bases clipped from V and 5 bases from J, the junction kept 4 bases outside the gene matches. Study processing details: Researchers report that nucleated cell counts were estimated from reference gene primer amplification. Assay used: immunoSEQ multiplex PCR; TCRdb lists only in-frame clones, some missing. V and J calls and clone size are those listed in that table; D and trimming were worked out from the DNA. The sample carries roughly 39,000 clones, over 80% recorded once.

The V call is TRBV10-3, the J call TRBJ1-1; TRBD1 agrees at 9 bases. The receptor was isolated from a man aged 50 or older with active or convalescent COVID-19. Sequenced input: peripheral blood. The CDR3 here is CAISESGQGGTEAFF. The CDR3 nucleotides are TGTGCCATCAGTGAGTCGGGACAGGGAGGAACTGAAGCTTTCTTT.